This entry is about one T cell receptor beta chain. Its antigen remains undetermined. No qualities accompany the bases; no much larger clone lies one base away. The library was obtained by the immunoSEQ multiplex PCR assay. Adaptive Biotechnologies handled the TCRB amplification, library preparation, sequencing and preliminary bioinformatics at Survey level resolution. For TCRB sequencing, genomic DNA from sorted cTfh populations was amplified by multiplex PCR. The study's processing was this. In R, clonality was calculated as 1 minus the normalized Shannon entropy, and the Gini index was computed using the R package ineq. Overlap score was the summed counts of shared sequences divided by total counts of all sequences in both compared samples. Significance of shared clonotypes was assessed by Fisher's exact test, with a theoretical repertoire of 10^7 TCRB sequences assumed. In TCRdb, the immuneACCESS table is reduced to in-frame sequences with V and J assigned. These tables do not hold every clone; where another copy was compared, an unresolved V gene accounts for under half, and the others remain unexplained. That table furnishes V, J and clone size, whereas the DNA furnished D and trimming. For this sample the table gives 9,500 to 12,000 clones, of which over 75% were detected only once. 3% to 4% of the sample is in the top ten clones.

Taken from the germline V gene, the CDR1 and CDR2 loops are LGHNA and YSLEER. From the cysteine through the phenylalanine, the CDR3 covers 19 amino acids. The CDR3 DNA has 57 bases and is translated from base 1. From V the trimming removes 0 bases and from J it removes 4 bases, while the gene matches leave 11 bases of the junction unaccounted for. The record originates from a study of follicular helper T cells after annual influenza vaccination (TCRdb year 2017). For context, the study as a whole: Blood was drawn on days 0, 7 and 28 after each seasonal influenza vaccination. Multi-year samples were obtained from 6 or 7 subjects, with two vaccination seasons covered for a few subjects and three seasons covered for two subjects. Some subjects were followed across successive annual vaccinations spanning the 2013-2014, 2014-2015 and 2015-2016 seasons to study recall of cTfh clones. One week after vaccination, a second recruited cohort of more than nine subjects (Table S1) displayed a similar ICOS+CD38+ cTfh response. The 2015 samples were processed right after collection, while the 2013-2014 samples were cryopreserved. The full study reports these points: ICOS+CD38+ cTfh clonality correlated with the frequency of that population, and its change correlated with the change in circulating plasmablast frequency. A recurrent oligoclonal ICOS+CD38+ cTfh response containing tetramer and AIM influenza-specific clonotypes was recalled by successive annual vaccinations. Day 7 ICOS+CD38+ clones were most often found later in ICOS-CD38- cTfh, suggesting that subset may serve as a memory reservoir. Because only 10-20% of the analyzed cells gave productive TCRB sequences, there was no way to sample rare clonotypes.

What this sample's time point label stands for: 2015-2016 season, pre-vaccination. Adults were given seasonal inactivated influenza vaccine (Fluvarix), and sorted blood CD4 subsets were followed by TCRB sequencing before and after vaccination. Subjects were considered eligible if community-dwelling and if influenza vaccine had not been received in the prior 6 months. Exclusions included influenza vaccine contraindications, substance abuse, HIV/AIDS, active malignancy, immunomodulatory medication and active illness such as respiratory infection. At each time point, somewhere between roughly 40 and 110 mL of blood was taken. Circulating Tfh were defined as non-naive CD4+CXCR5+PD-1+ cells, and these cells were sorted into ICOS+CD38+ and ICOS-CD38- fractions. PBMC were isolated using Ficoll-Paque PLUS or SepMate separation. Before DNA was extracted, the cell subsets were sorted from PBMC using a BD FACS Aria.

Sequenced material: CXCR5+ CD38- circulating T follicular helper cells from blood, taken on the day of influenza vaccination. Read against the paper, the sample's cell subset or site label means: circulating Tfh, non-naive CD4+CXCR5+PD-1+ (ICOS+CD38+ or ICOS-CD38-). The receptor comes from an adult who received the influenza vaccine. The chain is made from TRBV4-3 and TRBJ2-4; the central 11 bases match TRBD2. CDR3 protein: CASSQDVAGGPGPKNIQYF. The DNA sequence reads TGCGCCAGCAGCCAAGATGTAGCGGGAGGGCCGGGGCCAAAAAACATTCAGTACTTC.